This TCR beta chain was profiled in a study of early T cells in non-severe SARS-CoV-2 infection. This clonotype was observed a few times. Antigen unknown. Study outcomes and limitations: Matching against VDJdb likely underestimated virus-specific expansions, favoring anti-spike CD8.

TCRdb processed the 5' RACE reads anew with MiXCR; each CDR3 protein has one entry. The sample shows approximately 50,000 distinct CDR3 sequences, approximately 10% of them seen only once. The length of the CDR3 is 18 residues. Germline CDR1 MNHEY, CDR2 SMNVEV (reference sequence). J gave up 4 bases and V 0 bases, and 12 bases lay outside the gene matches. V and J are TRBV27 and TRBJ1-2; 9 nucleotides agree with TRBD1. The receptor comes from an adult who was a healthcare worker with PCR-confirmed SARS-CoV-2 infection or an uninfected control (not recorded which). Sequenced input: whole blood. CDR3 loop: CASSLSGGQGPIGYGYTF. The CDR3 bases are TGTGCCAGCAGTTTATCGGGGGGACAGGGCCCCATCGGCTATGGCTACACCTTC.